Described below is a single TCR beta chain sequence and its context. In the study's own analysis: Quantification of nucleated cells was approximated via reference gene primer amplification. Repertoires were generated with immunoSEQ multiplex PCR, while TCRdb's copy carries only in-frame clones and drops some. V and J calls plus clone size are reproduced from that table; the DNA served to infer D and trimming. Among fewer than 110,000 clones listed, roughly 88% were seen once. These data originate in a study of blood T cell repertoires in COVID-19. Turning to the study itself: Researchers got acute and convalescent COVID-19 samples from the United States, Italy and Spain. T cells, B-cell-depleted T cells, or PBMCs provided the cDNA or gDNA that served as material.

Sequenced sample: peripheral blood. The clonotype comes from a man aged 50-59 years with active or convalescent COVID-19.

The CDR3 is CASSSRLDPNSGANVLTF. Written as DNA, the CDR3 is TGTGCCAGCAGCTCCCGACTTGACCCTAACTCTGGGGCCAACGTCCTGACTTTC. The chain is built from TRBV6-2 or TRBV6-3 and TRBJ2-6, with D uncertain. V dropped 6 bases and J dropped 0 bases, with 18 bases sitting between them. This CDR3 contains 18 residues. Germline V lookup: CDR1 MNHEY, CDR2 SVGEGT.